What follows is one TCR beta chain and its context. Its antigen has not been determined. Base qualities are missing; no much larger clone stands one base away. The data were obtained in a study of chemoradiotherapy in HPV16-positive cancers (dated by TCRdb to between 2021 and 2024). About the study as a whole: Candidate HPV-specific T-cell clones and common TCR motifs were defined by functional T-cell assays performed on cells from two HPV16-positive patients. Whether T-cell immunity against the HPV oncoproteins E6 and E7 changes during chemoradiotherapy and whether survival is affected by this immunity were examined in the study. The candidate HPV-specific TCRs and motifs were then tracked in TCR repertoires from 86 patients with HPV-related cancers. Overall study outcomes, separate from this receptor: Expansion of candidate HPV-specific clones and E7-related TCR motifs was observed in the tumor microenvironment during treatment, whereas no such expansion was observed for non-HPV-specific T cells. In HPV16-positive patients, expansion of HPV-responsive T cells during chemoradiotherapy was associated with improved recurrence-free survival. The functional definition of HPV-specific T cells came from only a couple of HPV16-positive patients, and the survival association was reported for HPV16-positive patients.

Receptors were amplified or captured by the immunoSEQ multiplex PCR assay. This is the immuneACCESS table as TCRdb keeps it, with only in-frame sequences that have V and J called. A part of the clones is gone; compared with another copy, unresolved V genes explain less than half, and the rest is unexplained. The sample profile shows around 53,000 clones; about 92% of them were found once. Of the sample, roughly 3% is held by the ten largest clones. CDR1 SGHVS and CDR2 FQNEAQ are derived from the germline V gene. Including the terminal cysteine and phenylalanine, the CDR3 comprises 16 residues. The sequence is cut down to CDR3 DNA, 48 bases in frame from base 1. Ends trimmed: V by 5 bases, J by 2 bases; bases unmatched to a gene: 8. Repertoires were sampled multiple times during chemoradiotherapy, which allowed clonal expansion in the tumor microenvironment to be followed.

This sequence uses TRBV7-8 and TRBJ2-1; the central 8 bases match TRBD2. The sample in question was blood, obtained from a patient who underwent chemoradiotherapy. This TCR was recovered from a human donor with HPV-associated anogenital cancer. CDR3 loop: CASSLGGGLTYNEQFF. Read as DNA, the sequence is TGTGCCAGCAGCCTCGGGGGGGGCCTTACCTACAATGAGCAGTTCTTC. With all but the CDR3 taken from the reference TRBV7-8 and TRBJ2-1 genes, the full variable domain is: GAGVSQSPRYKVAKRGQDVALRCDPISGHVSLFWYQQALGQGPEFLTYFQNEAQLDKSGLPSDRFFAERPEGSVSTLKIQRTQQEDSAVYLCASSLGGGLTYNEQFFGPGTRLTVL.